Listed below are T cell receptor beta chains from one sample, sequenced in a study of T cell repertoires in cytomegalovirus infection. MiXCR was run by TCRdb on the reads, yielding one entry per CDR3 protein. Among approximately 770,000 distinct CDR3 sequences listed, just under 30% were seen once. These receptors' targets are unknown. Material: cultured CD8+ T cells from PBMCs, obtained from culture after CMV antigen stimulation. The receptors stem from a human donor in good health (CMV status not recorded). Some clones in this sample may be carry-over from other donors' samples. Both conserved end residues are part of each CDR3. A D gene is named only where the DNA matches it firmly. Size values are once, few and many counts, or a class for expanded clones, and some rows have none.

V	D	J	size	CDR3	DNA
TRBV7-9	TRBD1	TRBJ2-5	.	CASSLGPGQGEETQYF	TGTGCCAGCAGCTTAGGCCCCGGACAGGGGGAAGAGACCCAGTACTTC
TRBV3-1	.	TRBJ2-2	.	CASSQGWAPWTGELFF	TGTGCCAGCAGCCAAGGGTGGGCACCCTGGACCGGGGAGCTGTTTTTT
TRBV27	.	TRBJ2-3	.	CASSLGGAGDTQYF	TGTGCCAGCAGTTTAGGGGGGGCTGGAGATACGCAGTATTTT
TRBV4-1	.	TRBJ2-1	few	CASSQQAAHNEQFF	TGCGCCAGCAGCCAACAGGCGGCCCACAATGAGCAGTTCTTC
TRBV3-1	.	TRBJ2-3	many	CASSQGTTSTDTQYF	TGTGCCAGCAGCCAAGGGACAACTAGCACAGATACGCAGTATTTT
TRBV7-9	.	TRBJ2-5	few	CASSLVLGEETQYF	TGTGCCAGCAGCTTAGTTCTAGGGGAAGAGACCCAGTACTTC
TRBV7-6	.	TRBJ2-2	.	CASSPRAPGELFF	TGTGCCAGCAGCCCTAGGGCCCCCGGGGAGCTGTTTTTT
TRBV7-9	TRBD1	TRBJ1-5	.	CASSSDRGGQPQHF	TGTGCCAGCAGTTCTGACAGGGGTGGACAGCCCCAGCATTTT
TRBV2	.	TRBJ1-5	few	CASRAVDSNQPQHF	TGTGCCAGCAGGGCGGTGGATAGCAATCAGCCCCAGCATTTT
TRBV20-1	TRBD2	TRBJ2-5	.	CSARGGERGGPETQYF	TGCAGTGCTAGAGGAGGGGAACGGGGGGGCCCAGAGACCCAGTACTTC
TRBV19	TRBD2	TRBJ2-1	few	CASSMTSGGAGNEQFF	TGTGCCAGTAGTATGACTAGCGGGGGGGCCGGTAATGAGCAGTTCTTC
TRBV20-1	TRBD2	TRBJ2-1	.	CSGSPSGGMDEQFF	TGCAGTGGGTCGCCTAGCGGGGGAATGGATGAGCAGTTCTTC
TRBV7-8	.	TRBJ2-5	many	CGTAYQETQYF	TGTGGGACAGCTTACCAAGAGACCCAGTACTTC
TRBV7-3	.	TRBJ2-3	many	CASSLTAAPKPSTDTQYF	TGTGCCAGCAGCTTAACGGCGGCTCCTAAACCTAGCACAGATACGCAGTATTTT
TRBV6-5	.	TRBJ1-6	.	CASSYLAAGPRSYNSPLHF	TGTGCCAGCAGTTACCTTGCGGCAGGTCCTCGCTCCTATAATTCACCCCTCCACTTT
TRBV25-1	TRBD1	TRBJ1-2	few	CASSGGEFYGYTF	TGTGCCAGCTCAGGGGGAGAATTCTATGGCTACACCTTC
TRBV27	.	TRBJ1-5	few	CASSMWGAGQPQHF	TGTGCCAGCAGCATGTGGGGGGCAGGGCAGCCCCAGCATTTT
TRBV4-1	TRBD2	TRBJ2-1	.	CASSPVGGGFPGHEQFF	TGCGCCAGCAGCCCCGTGGGCGGGGGGTTTCCCGGGCATGAGCAGTTCTTC
TRBV6-5	.	TRBJ1-6	few	CASSRGSGARTNSPLHF	TGTGCCAGCAGTCGGGGTTCAGGGGCGAGGACCAATTCACCCCTCCACTTT
TRBV4-1	.	TRBJ1-5	few	CASSQEPGGRQPQHF	TGCGCCAGCAGCCAAGAGCCAGGAGGAAGGCAGCCCCAGCATTTT
TRBV9	.	TRBJ2-1	.	CASSVDQGRGNEQFF	TGTGCCAGCAGCGTAGACCAGGGACGTGGTAATGAGCAGTTCTTC
TRBV11-3	.	TRBJ2-5	many	CASSLDGGQGKMETQYF	TGTGCCAGCAGCTTAGATGGGGGCCAGGGCAAGATGGAGACCCAGTACTTC
TRBV7-9	.	TRBJ2-3	.	CASSLEATADTQYF	TGTGCCAGCAGCTTAGAGGCCACGGCAGATACGCAGTATTTT
TRBV6-1	TRBD1	TRBJ1-5	.	CASSEWGQVYSNQPQHF	TGTGCCAGCAGCGAATGGGGACAGGTCTATAGCAATCAGCCCCAGCATTTT
TRBV12-3/TRBV12-4	TRBD1	TRBJ2-7	.	CASSPDRAHEQYF	TGTGCCAGCAGTCCGGACAGGGCCCACGAGCAGTACTTC
TRBV7-8	.	TRBJ1-5	many	CASSLAHSRNQPQHF	TGTGCCAGCAGCTTAGCGCACAGCCGCAATCAGCCCCAGCATTTT
TRBV7-3	.	TRBJ2-6	.	CAAPGRGANVLTF	TGTGCCGCCCCGGGTCGTGGGGCCAACGTCCTGACTTTC
TRBV7-2	.	TRBJ1-1	few	CASSRRGNRLNTEAFF	TGTGCCAGCAGCCGGCGGGGAAACAGGCTGAACACTGAAGCTTTCTTT
TRBV7-9	.	TRBJ1-6	few	CASRGGGGSPLHF	TGTGCCAGTAGAGGCGGGGGAGGTTCACCCCTCCACTTT
TRBV24-1	.	TRBJ2-2	.	CATSPPTPGELFF	TGTGCCACCAGCCCCCCGACACCCGGGGAGCTGTTTTTT
TRBV9	.	TRBJ2-1	.	CASSSDGREQFF	TGTGCCAGCAGCTCAGATGGCCGTGAGCAGTTCTTC
TRBV7-2	TRBD2	TRBJ2-2	many	CASWEAGLAGVAGELFF	TGTGCCAGCTGGGAGGCGGGACTAGCGGGGGTGGCCGGGGAGCTGTTTTTT
TRBV7-9	.	TRBJ2-5	.	CASSLTGVRETQYF	TGTGCCAGCAGTCTAACCGGGGTGAGAGAGACCCAGTACTTC
TRBV6-8	.	TRBJ1-2	.	CASSLTDSANYGYTF	TGTGCCAGCAGTTTGACCGACAGCGCTAACTATGGCTACACCTTC
TRBV7-6	.	TRBJ2-3	many	CASSLEDSLGGLYF	TGTGCCAGCAGCTTAGAGGACAGTTTGGGGGGCTTGTATTTT
TRBV12-5	.	TRBJ1-5	few	CASGVDQPQHF	TGTGCTAGTGGTGTGGATCAGCCCCAGCATTTT
TRBV20-1	TRBD2	TRBJ2-1	few	CSARALAGDYNEQFF	TGCAGTGCTAGAGCTCTAGCGGGGGACTACAATGAGCAGTTCTTC
TRBV10-3	.	TRBJ2-1	many	CAISESARTDYNEQFF	TGTGCCATCAGTGAGTCGGCAAGGACAGACTACAATGAGCAGTTCTTC
TRBV7-6	.	TRBJ2-2	many	CASSAPFESTPMAGELFF	TGTGCCAGCAGTGCCCCATTCGAGTCCACACCCATGGCCGGGGAGCTGTTTTTT
TRBV7-8	.	TRBJ1-1	many	CASSLASGGVTEAFF	TGTGCCAGCAGCTTAGCCAGCGGGGGGGTAACTGAAGCTTTCTTT
TRBV12-3/TRBV12-4	.	TRBJ2-5	.	CASTVVGETQYF	TGTGCCAGCACCGTGGTTGGAGAGACCCAGTACTTC
TRBV27	.	TRBJ2-1	.	CASSLVGRGSYNEQFF	TGTGCCAGCAGTTTAGTTGGCAGGGGCTCCTACAATGAGCAGTTCTTC
TRBV5-4	.	TRBJ2-5	once	CASRDGNQETQYF	TGTGCCAGCAGAGACGGGAATCAAGAGACCCAGTACTTC
TRBV7-2	TRBD1	TRBJ2-7	many	CASSLGWDRSYEQYF	TGTGCCAGCAGCTTAGGCTGGGACAGATCCTACGAGCAGTACTTC
TRBV6-2/TRBV6-3	TRBD1	TRBJ1-1	few	CASSYSENRGPTEAFF	TGTGCCAGCAGTTACTCGGAGAACAGGGGGCCGACTGAAGCTTTCTTT
TRBV6-2/TRBV6-3	TRBD2	TRBJ2-2	.	CASSAAGGRRAGELFF	TGTGCCAGCTCGGCAGCGGGGGGGAGACGGGCCGGGGAGCTGTTTTTT
TRBV19	.	TRBJ1-2	once	CASTRGAGSGYTF	TGTGCCAGTACCCGAGGAGCAGGGAGTGGCTACACCTTC